This T cell receptor beta chain is from a study of shared clonotypes between healthy human individuals. Study overall: Three plates were used per donor for CD4 naive, three for CD4 memory, two for CD8 naive and one for CD8 memory.

Genomic DNA of every subset was divided equally among multiple immunoSEQ plates. Original handling: There were no quality scores in the junction-only immunoSEQ sequences, so filtering differed. Repertoires were generated with immunoSEQ multiplex PCR, while TCRdb's copy carries only in-frame clones and drops some. The V and J calls and clone size come from that table; D and trimming were worked out from the DNA. Among 600,000 to 750,000 clones listed, around 91% were seen once. Germline CDR1 is SGHNT and CDR2 is YYREEE (reference sequence). This CDR3 spans 16 amino acids. V shed 0 bases and J shed 3 bases, with 13 bases lying between them.

This chain links TRBV5-4 with TRBJ1-3; D perhaps matches TRBD1 (6 bases). The sequenced material came from memory CD8+ T cells from PBMCs. The subset denotes: CD45RO+ cells pooled with CCR7-negative TemRA cells. The sequence was collected from a man aged 18 to 29 in good health. Some clones in this sample may be carry-over from other donors' samples. CDR3 sequence: CASSLGLGAGGNTIYF. CDR3 coding DNA: TGTGCCAGCAGCTTGGGGCTGGGGGCTGGTGGAAACACCATATATTTT.